This T cell receptor beta chain appears in the sequencing data of a study of shared T cell receptors in the human thymus. TCRdb keeps only in-frame clones here, not all; method: immunoSEQ multiplex PCR. The table lists roughly 660,000 clones, around 87% of them singletons, with 0.0085% to 0.012% in the top ten. Trimming cost V 6 bases and J 5 bases; bases outside gene matches: 9. CDR1 is SEHNR and CDR2 is FQNEAQ in the germline V gene (reference sequence). This CDR3 contains 14 residues. These data also formed part of another study, on human thymus T cells. From that study: Thymus specimens were resections from corrective heart surgery.

The clonotype was recovered from a boy under two years old with a congenital heart defect. Sequences were obtained from thymocytes. The chain recombines TRBV7-9 with TRBJ2-7; 8 bases match TRBD2. CDR3 in amino acids: CASSGREDIDEQYF. The CDR3 DNA reads TGTGCCAGCAGTGGGCGGGAGGATATCGACGAGCAGTACTTC.